A selection of T cell receptor beta chains follows, all from one sample in a study of graft-versus-host responses after intestinal transplantation. These receptors are not linked to any known antigen. The table came from immunoSEQ multiplex PCR; TCRdb's copy has only in-frame clones and leaves some out. This sample has over 100,000 clones, with 85% to 95% found just once. The sample was unstimulated CD8+ T cells sorted from spleen or lymph node cells, taken before intestinal transplant. These receptors were collected from a human donor who received an intestinal transplant. Each CDR3 is given with its conserved first and last residue. D genes are given only for firm matches. Rows may omit the clone size; those that give it use once, few, many or a size class.

>.|.|TRBJ1-2|TRBV5-4
CASSSYRNYGYTF
TGTGCCAGCAGCTCCTACAGGAACTATGGCTACACCTTC
>.|.|TRBJ2-3|TRBV19
CASSIAPGEFTDTQYF
TGTGCCAGTAGTATAGCCCCAGGGGAGTTCACAGATACGCAGTATTTT
>.|.|TRBJ2-3|TRBV27
CASSYGAGLKTDTQYF
TGTGCCAGCAGTTACGGGGCGGGTTTAAAGACAGATACGCAGTATTTT
>.|.|TRBJ2-3|TRBV21-1
CASSLRTSGRRGTDTQYF
TGTGCCAGCAGCCTCAGGACTAGCGGGAGGAGAGGCACAGATACGCAGTATTTT
>.|.|TRBJ2-1|TRBV6-1
CASTAGPTNEQFF
TGTGCCAGCACCGCGGGCCCCACCAATGAGCAGTTCTTC
>TRBD2|.|TRBJ2-3|TRBV6-5
CASSYWREGYTDTQYF
TGTGCCAGCAGTTACTGGCGGGAGGGCTACACAGATACGCAGTATTTT
>.|.|TRBJ2-7|TRBV7-9
CASSSLVAVSYEQYF
TGTGCCAGCAGCTCCCTAGTCGCGGTCTCCTACGAGCAGTACTTC
>.|.|TRBJ2-1|TRBV27
CASSEVGEQFF
TGTGCCAGCTCCGAAGTGGGTGAGCAGTTCTTC
>.|.|TRBJ1-1|TRBV11-2
CASSLDLPGRETFF
TGTGCCAGCAGCTTAGATCTGCCAGGGCGGGAAACTTTCTTT
>TRBD1|.|TRBJ1-1|TRBV2
CASSESGTVNTEAFF
TGTGCCAGCAGCGAAAGCGGGACAGTGAACACTGAAGCTTTCTTT
>TRBD2|.|TRBJ2-1|TRBV28
CASGTSGDNEQFF
TGTGCCAGCGGGACTAGCGGGGACAATGAGCAGTTCTTC
>.|.|TRBJ2-7|TRBV7-2
CASSLDRLVSPLEQYF
TGTGCCAGCAGCTTAGATCGGCTAGTGTCCCCCCTCGAGCAGTACTTC
>TRBD1|.|TRBJ2-1|TRBV27
CASSGTGLYSEQFF
TGTGCCAGTTCCGGGACAGGACTCTACAGTGAGCAGTTCTTC
>.|.|TRBJ1-2|TRBV5-4
CASSLSTAHLITGYTF
TGTGCCAGCAGCTTGAGCACAGCGCACCTTATCACCGGCTACACCTTC
>.|.|TRBJ1-6|TRBV9
CASSVGGSPLHF
TGTGCCAGCAGCGTAGGAGGTTCACCCCTCCACTTT
>.|.|TRBJ2-7|TRBV13
CASSLERGESYEQYF
TGTGCCAGCAGCTTAGAACGAGGGGAGTCCTACGAGCAGTACTTC
>TRBD1|once|TRBJ2-7|TRBV4-3
CASSQDRDRDTYEQYF
TGCGCCAGCAGCCAAGACCGGGACAGGGATACCTACGAGCAGTACTTC